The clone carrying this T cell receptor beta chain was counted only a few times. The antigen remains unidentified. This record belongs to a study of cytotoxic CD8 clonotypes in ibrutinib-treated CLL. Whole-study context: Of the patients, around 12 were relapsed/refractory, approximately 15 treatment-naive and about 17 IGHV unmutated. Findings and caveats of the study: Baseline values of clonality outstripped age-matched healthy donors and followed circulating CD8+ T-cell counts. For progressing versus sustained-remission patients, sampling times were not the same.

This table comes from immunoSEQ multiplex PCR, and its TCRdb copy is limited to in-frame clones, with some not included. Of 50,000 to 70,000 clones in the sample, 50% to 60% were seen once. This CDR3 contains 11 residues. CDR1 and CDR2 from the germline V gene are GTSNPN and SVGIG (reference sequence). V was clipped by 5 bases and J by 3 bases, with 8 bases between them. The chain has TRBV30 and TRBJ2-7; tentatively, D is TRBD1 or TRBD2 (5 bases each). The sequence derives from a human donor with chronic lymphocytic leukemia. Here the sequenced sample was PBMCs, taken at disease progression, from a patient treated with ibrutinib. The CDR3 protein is CAWGDGYEQYF. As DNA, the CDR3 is TGTGCCTGGGGGGACGGCTACGAGCAGTACTTC.